Listed below are T cell receptor beta chains from one sample, sequenced in a study of identical twins. TCRdb analysed the 5' RACE reads with MiXCR anew, one entry per CDR3 protein. The sample lists around 230,000 distinct CDR3 sequences; 5% to 7% were seen once. This sample was also put to use in a study of T cells expressing NK-cell markers.

The source material was CD8+ T cells sorted from blood. Receptors originate from a woman under 30 in good health. The CDR3 runs from the conserved cysteine through the conserved F or W. The order of the fields is V gene, clone size, CDR3 protein. Clone sizes are given selectively: once, few, many, or a class where the clone is expanded.

v_call: TRBV21-1
clone_size: NA
cdr3_aa: CASTLKDNEQYF

v_call: TRBV25-1
clone_size: NA
cdr3_aa: CASSEPGGAGETQYF

v_call: TRBV9
clone_size: NA
cdr3_aa: CASSVGGASEQFF

v_call: TRBV6-5
clone_size: NA
cdr3_aa: CASTTGGHEQYF

v_call: TRBV12-3/TRBV12-4
clone_size: many
cdr3_aa: CASSPGPADTDTQYF

v_call: TRBV4-3
clone_size: few
cdr3_aa: CASSPSLGTLSGELFF

v_call: TRBV7-9
clone_size: NA
cdr3_aa: CASSSYELQGGETQYF

v_call: TRBV10-2
clone_size: few
cdr3_aa: CASVGTTDSFTGELFF

v_call: TRBV6-5
clone_size: many
cdr3_aa: CASSYSSQVNYGYTF

v_call: TRBV27
clone_size: NA
cdr3_aa: CASSSPWNTEAFF

v_call: TRBV4-3
clone_size: NA
cdr3_aa: CASSHAGASYEQYF

v_call: TRBV12-3/TRBV12-4
clone_size: few
cdr3_aa: CASSPGTGDSGANVLTF

v_call: TRBV5-1
clone_size: NA
cdr3_aa: CASSFTGTGSIYEQYF

v_call: TRBV5-5
clone_size: few
cdr3_aa: CASSWVVGAHYEQYF

v_call: TRBV7-6
clone_size: NA
cdr3_aa: CASSLGTSMNTEAFF

v_call: TRBV6-5
clone_size: few
cdr3_aa: CASSSRRGRLPEQYF

v_call: TRBV5-1
clone_size: many
cdr3_aa: CASSLAGFSSAEGQYF

v_call: TRBV7-6
clone_size: NA
cdr3_aa: CASTPSPSSYNEQFF

v_call: TRBV5-6
clone_size: NA
cdr3_aa: CAISSGGHLYEQYF

v_call: TRBV10-3
clone_size: many
cdr3_aa: CAISVRRSNINNEQFF

v_call: TRBV6-4
clone_size: many
cdr3_aa: CASSDSTGGDTGELFF

v_call: TRBV7-2
clone_size: NA
cdr3_aa: CASSFIIPPDSPLHF

v_call: TRBV4-2
clone_size: NA
cdr3_aa: CASSLSGKGLPREKLFF

v_call: TRBV7-2
clone_size: NA
cdr3_aa: CASSSELAGGHEQFF

v_call: TRBV9
clone_size: NA
cdr3_aa: CASSVSSYGYTF

v_call: TRBV2
clone_size: NA
cdr3_aa: CASRDPDYNEQFF

v_call: TRBV12-3/TRBV12-4
clone_size: NA
cdr3_aa: CASSPGQGYTEAFF

v_call: TRBV6-5
clone_size: few
cdr3_aa: CASSWNPGLAGTQETQYF

v_call: TRBV4-1
clone_size: few
cdr3_aa: CASSQEMGYGGANVLTF

v_call: TRBV25-1
clone_size: few
cdr3_aa: CASTQGGGTEAFF

v_call: TRBV11-2
clone_size: NA
cdr3_aa: CASSSPASGRFNEQFF

v_call: TRBV7-2
clone_size: many
cdr3_aa: CASSLARQYF

v_call: TRBV7-6
clone_size: NA
cdr3_aa: CASSLGTSGGSEQFF

v_call: TRBV6-2/TRBV6-3
clone_size: NA
cdr3_aa: CASSYDWADTQYF

v_call: TRBV11-2
clone_size: few
cdr3_aa: CASSSLYQETQYF

v_call: TRBV7-8
clone_size: many
cdr3_aa: CASSSPPDGYNEQFF

v_call: TRBV11-2
clone_size: few
cdr3_aa: CASSSFFYEQYF

v_call: TRBV19
clone_size: many
cdr3_aa: CASPGGTGELFF

v_call: TRBV6-1
clone_size: NA
cdr3_aa: CASEKGTSGTDTQYF

v_call: TRBV6-1
clone_size: NA
cdr3_aa: CASRGDMGLPGYTF